This T cell receptor (beta chain) was documented in a study of blood T cell repertoires in COVID-19. Study-wide background: The cDNA or gDNA used as material had been derived from T cells, B-cell-depleted T cells, or PBMCs.

In the authors' methods: Amplification from reference gene primers served as the basis for estimated nucleated cell counts. Generated by immunoSEQ multiplex PCR, the TCRdb table keeps only in-frame clones and is missing some. The V and J calls and clone size are taken from that table; D and trimming were inferred from the DNA. The sample lists more than 140,000 clones, about 86% occurring once. Germline assignment: CDR1 MDHEN and CDR2 SYDVKM. The CDR3 has 14 residues. V shed 4 bases, J shed 6 bases, and the junction held 8 bases outside the gene matches. The rearrangement links TRBV28 to TRBJ2-7; TRBD2 matches 8 bases. The sample was peripheral blood. This TCR was sampled from a woman aged 55-75 years with acute or convalescent COVID-19. The CDR3 loop reads CASSSPGGAGEQYF. As DNA, the CDR3 is TGTGCCAGCAGTTCCCCCGGGGGGGCCGGCGAGCAGTACTTC.